These T cell receptor beta chains were read from a single sample in a study of Graves' ophthalmopathy and Graves' hyperthyroidism. TCRdb called the multiplex PCR reads again in MiXCR, with one record for every CDR3 protein. The data contain approximately 1.2 million distinct CDR3 sequences, about 38% of them singletons. Source material: peripheral blood or thyroid tissue (not recorded which). These receptors came from an adult man with Graves' hyperthyroidism. Both conserved end residues are part of each CDR3. D genes are given only for firm matches. Rows give clone size only sometimes, using once, few, many, or a class for an expanded clone.

j_call v_call clone_size d_call cdr3_aa cdr3_nt
TRBJ1-5 TRBV6-1 . . CASSFQGGGNQPQHF TGTGCCAGCAGCTTCCAGGGAGGAGGCAATCAGCCCCAGCATTTT
TRBJ1-2 TRBV12-3/TRBV12-4 many . CASSLALYGYTF TGTGCCAGCAGTTTAGCCTTATATGGCTACACCTTC
TRBJ1-6 TRBV25-1 . . CASGGKGDNSPLHF TGTGCCAGCGGTGGTAAGGGGGATAATTCACCCCTCCACTTT
TRBJ2-7 TRBV6-2/TRBV6-3 few . CASRTTRGAGYEQYF TGTGCCAGCCGTACCACCCGGGGGGCTGGTTACGAGCAGTACTTC
TRBJ1-4 TRBV11-2 . . CASRSPGMNNEKLFF TGTGCCAGCAGATCACCGGGAATGAACAATGAAAAACTGTTTTTT
TRBJ2-5 TRBV27 few . CASSSGPSRQETQYF TGTGCCAGCAGCTCCGGGCCTAGTCGCCAAGAGACCCAGTACTTC
TRBJ1-5 TRBV7-2 . TRBD1 CASSQTHGTGGFVNQPQHF TGTGCCAGCAGCCAAACACACGGGACAGGGGGCTTCGTCAATCAGCCCCAGCATTTT
TRBJ2-7 TRBV29-1 . TRBD1 CSSDSGTGYEQYF TGCAGCAGTGACTCCGGGACAGGGTACGAGCAGTACTTC
TRBJ2-5 TRBV7-2 few . CASSLGEAQYF TGTGCCAGCAGCTTAGGCGAGGCCCAGTACTTC
TRBJ2-5 TRBV20-1 many . CSAGPPQGRRETQYF TGCAGTGCGGGGCCCCCCCAGGGTCGAAGGGAGACCCAGTACTTC
TRBJ1-1 TRBV28 few . CASSTGFVTEAFF TGTGCCAGCAGTACAGGGTTTGTAACTGAAGCTTTCTTT
TRBJ2-7 TRBV7-9 many . CASSLIRGNEQYF TGTGCCAGCAGCTTAATCAGGGGCAACGAGCAGTACTTC
TRBJ1-5 TRBV4-3 many . CASSQDLLEPQHF TGCGCCAGCAGCCAAGATCTTTTGGAGCCCCAGCATTTT
TRBJ1-1 TRBV10-3 . TRBD1 CAISDPDRMNTEAFF TGTGCCATCAGTGACCCGGACAGGATGAACACTGAAGCTTTCTTT
TRBJ2-7 TRBV25-1 many . CASSAPGTLYEQYF TGTGCCAGCAGTGCCCCAGGGACCCTCTACGAGCAGTACTTC
TRBJ1-2 TRBV20-1 . . CSARDPRGGGYTF TGCAGTGCTAGAGATCCGAGGGGAGGAGGCTACACCTTC
TRBJ2-1 TRBV2 . TRBD2 CASLRGSSYNEQFF TGTGCCAGCCTGCGGGGGAGCTCCTACAATGAGCAGTTCTTC
TRBJ1-6 TRBV7-9 . . CASSLVPDTSPLHF TGTGCCAGCAGCTTAGTTCCGGACACTTCACCCCTCCACTTT
TRBJ1-6 TRBV19 many . CASSRGDPSPLHF TGTGCCAGTAGTAGAGGGGACCCTTCACCCCTCCACTTT
TRBJ2-5 TRBV11-2 many . CASSLVAGGTQYF TGTGCCAGCAGCTTAGTCGCAGGTGGGACCCAGTACTTC
TRBJ1-1 TRBV4-3 many . CASSQGWQGREAFF TGCGCCAGCAGCCAAGGTTGGCAGGGGCGTGAAGCTTTCTTT
TRBJ1-5 TRBV7-2 . TRBD1 CASSSNRGISNQPQHF TGTGCCAGCAGCTCAAACAGGGGTATCAGCAATCAGCCCCAGCATTTT
TRBJ1-2 TRBV20-1 once TRBD1 CSANGQGFGYTF TGCAGTGCTAATGGACAGGGGTTTGGCTACACCTTC
TRBJ1-2 TRBV4-3 many . CASSQDPPALYGYTF TGCGCCAGCAGCCAAGATCCTCCGGCCCTATATGGCTACACCTTC
TRBJ2-7 TRBV10-3 . TRBD2 CASSYSGGTSYEQYF TGTGCCAGCAGTTACTCGGGGGGGACAAGCTACGAGCAGTACTTC
TRBJ1-1 TRBV30 many TRBD1 CAWNGDRQITEAFF TGTGCCTGGAATGGGGACAGGCAAATCACTGAAGCTTTCTTT
TRBJ1-1 TRBV5-4 . . CASSPKAGDTEAFF TGTGCCAGCTCACCAAAGGCAGGGGATACTGAAGCTTTCTTT
TRBJ1-1 TRBV2 many TRBD1 CASSGRGLDTEAFF TGTGCCAGCAGTGGCAGGGGGCTCGACACTGAAGCTTTCTTT
TRBJ2-7 TRBV5-1 many TRBD1 CASSEQGSRGEQYF TGCGCCAGCAGCGAACAGGGGTCCCGTGGGGAGCAGTACTTC
TRBJ2-2 TRBV6-5 . . CASSRTQGAGELFF TGTGCCAGCAGTCGAACTCAGGGCGCCGGGGAGCTGTTTTTT
TRBJ2-5 TRBV6-5 few . CASSLTPSEETQYF TGTGCCAGCAGTTTGACACCCTCGGAGGAGACCCAGTACTTC